This entry features one T cell receptor beta chain sequence. Its cognate antigen is unknown. A junction boundary mismatches the germline segment, possibly from a read error. This record comes from a study of T cell responses to AZD1222 COVID-19 vaccine. Broader study findings: There were vaccine-associated CD4 TCRs across spike, dominant at 160-218 and 743-854. Within unmutated variant regions lay the reported targets of nearly half of spike-specific TCRs. Donors were chiefly white British, with a greater number of females, and clonal diversity was perhaps underestimated.

Some clones are missing from TCRdb's copy, which holds only in-frame ones; the method was immunoSEQ multiplex PCR. Of approximately 150,000 clones listed, about nine tenths are singletons. This material consisted of peripheral blood, taken on day 0 of AZD1222 vaccination. This clonotype was obtained from an adult in good health.

CDR3 sequence (DNA): TGTGCCAGTAGCTTGGGCCCGGACAGGGAAGGAGAGACCCAGTACTTC. It is translated as CASSLGPDREGETQYF. V usage is TRBV5-5 and J usage is TRBJ2-5, with 8 positions matching TRBD1. CDR3 size: 16 residues. Germline assignment: CDR1 SGHKS and CDR2 YYEKEE (reference sequence).